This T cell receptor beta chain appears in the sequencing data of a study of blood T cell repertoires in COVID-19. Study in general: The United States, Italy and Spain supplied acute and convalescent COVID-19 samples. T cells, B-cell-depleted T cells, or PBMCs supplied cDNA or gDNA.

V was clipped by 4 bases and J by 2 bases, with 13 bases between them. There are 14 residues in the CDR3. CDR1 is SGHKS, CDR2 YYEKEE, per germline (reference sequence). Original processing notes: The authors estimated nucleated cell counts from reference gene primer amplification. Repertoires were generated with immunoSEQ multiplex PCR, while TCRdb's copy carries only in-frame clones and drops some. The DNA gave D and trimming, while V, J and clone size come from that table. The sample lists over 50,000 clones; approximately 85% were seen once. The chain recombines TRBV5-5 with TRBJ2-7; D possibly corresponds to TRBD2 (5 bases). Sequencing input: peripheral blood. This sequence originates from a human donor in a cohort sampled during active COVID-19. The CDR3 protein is CASSQVSGTYEQYF. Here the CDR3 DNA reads TGTGCCAGCAGCCAAGTCAGCGGAACCTACGAGCAGTACTTC. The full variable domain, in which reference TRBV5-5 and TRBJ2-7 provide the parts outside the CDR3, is DAGVTQSPTHLIKTRGQQVTLRCSPISGHKSVSWYQQVLGQGPQFIFQYYEKEERGRGNFPDRFSARQFPNYSSELNVNALLLGDSALYLCASSQVSGTYEQYFGPGTRLTVT.